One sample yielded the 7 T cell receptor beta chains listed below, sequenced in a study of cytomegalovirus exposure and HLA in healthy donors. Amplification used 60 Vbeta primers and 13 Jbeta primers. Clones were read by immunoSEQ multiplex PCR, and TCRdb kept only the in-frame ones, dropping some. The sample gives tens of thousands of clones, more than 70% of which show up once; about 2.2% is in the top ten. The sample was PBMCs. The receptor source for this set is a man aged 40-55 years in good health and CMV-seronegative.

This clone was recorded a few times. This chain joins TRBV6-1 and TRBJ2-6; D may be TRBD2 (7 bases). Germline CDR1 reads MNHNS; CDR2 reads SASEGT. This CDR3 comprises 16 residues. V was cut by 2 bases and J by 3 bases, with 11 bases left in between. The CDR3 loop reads CASSEWGGLGANVLTF. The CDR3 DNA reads TGTGCCAGCAGTGAATGGGGGGGGCTTGGGGCCAACGTCCTGACTTTC.

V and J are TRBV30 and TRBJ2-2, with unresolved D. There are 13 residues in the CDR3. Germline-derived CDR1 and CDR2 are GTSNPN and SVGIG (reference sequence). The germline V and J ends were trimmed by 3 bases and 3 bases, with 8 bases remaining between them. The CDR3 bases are TGTGCCTGGAGGAGGTTTGACACCGGGGAGCTGTTTTTT. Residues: CAWRRFDTGELFF.

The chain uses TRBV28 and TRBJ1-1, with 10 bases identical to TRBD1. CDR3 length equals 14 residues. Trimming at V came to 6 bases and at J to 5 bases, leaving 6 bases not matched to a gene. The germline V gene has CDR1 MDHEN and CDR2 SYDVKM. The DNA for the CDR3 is TGTGCCAGCAGAAGACAGGGGGCGGGGACTGAAGCTTTCTTT. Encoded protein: CASRRQGAGTEAFF.

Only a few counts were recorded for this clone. The CDR3, as DNA: TGTGCCAGTAGTTCCCAGCGAGGTGTCGATGAGCAGTTCTTC. Translation: CASSSQRGVDEQFF. The gene calls are TRBV19 and TRBJ2-1; no clear D. The CDR3 totals 14 residues. Germline CDR1 and CDR2: LNHDA and SQIVND (reference sequence). Trimming removed 5 bases at V and 8 bases at J, with 16 bases between.

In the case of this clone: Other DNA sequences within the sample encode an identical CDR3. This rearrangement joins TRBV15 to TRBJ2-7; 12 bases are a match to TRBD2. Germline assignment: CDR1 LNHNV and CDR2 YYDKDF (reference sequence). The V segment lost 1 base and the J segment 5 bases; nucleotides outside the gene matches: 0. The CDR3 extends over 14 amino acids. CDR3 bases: TGTGCCACCAGCAGAGGGACTAGCGGGAACGAGCAGTACTTC. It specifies CATSRGTSGNEQYF.

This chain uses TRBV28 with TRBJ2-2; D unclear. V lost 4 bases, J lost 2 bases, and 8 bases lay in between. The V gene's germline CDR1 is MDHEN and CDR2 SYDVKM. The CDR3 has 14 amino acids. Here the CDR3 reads CASSWAVNTGELFF. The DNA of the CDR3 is TGTGCCAGCAGTTGGGCAGTTAACACCGGGGAGCTGTTTTTT.

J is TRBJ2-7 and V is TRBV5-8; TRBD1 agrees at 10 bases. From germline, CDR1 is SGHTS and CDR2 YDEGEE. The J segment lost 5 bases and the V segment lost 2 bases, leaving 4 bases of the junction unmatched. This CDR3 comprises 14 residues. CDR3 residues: CASSFRTGGDEQYF. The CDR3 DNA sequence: TGTGCCAGCAGCTTTCGGACAGGGGGGGACGAGCAGTACTTC.